The 6 T cell receptor beta chains presented below share a single source sample, sequenced in a study of T cells in Graves' hyperthyroidism and ophthalmopathy. Authors of the study amplified TCR beta CDR3 regions from RNA transcripts. An initial round of RT-PCR targeting the TCR CDR3 relied on the HTBI primer set. From the multiplex PCR reads, TCRdb called clonotypes with MiXCR, one entry per CDR3 protein. Of about 520,000 distinct CDR3 sequences listed, 20% to 25% were seen once; the top ten hold less than 30%. The sample comprised blood. The receptor set was obtained from a man younger than 35 with Graves' hyperthyroidism.

This clonotype came up a few times. This chain connects TRBV27 to TRBJ2-7; D might be TRBD2 (5 bases). Looked up from germline, CDR1 is MNHEY and CDR2 is SMNVEV (reference sequence). This CDR3 spans 14 amino acids. Trimming shortened V by 4 bases and J by 6 bases, and 16 bases separated the two germline ends. CDR3 sequence reads: CASSSDMARGEQYF. The DNA of the CDR3 is TGTGCCAGCAGTTCCGACATGGCCCGGGGCGAGCAGTACTTC.

J is TRBJ1-2 and V is TRBV29-1; a possible D gene is TRBD1 (6 bases). The V and J ends lost 7 bases and 5 bases respectively, with 17 bases between them. The CDR3 totals 13 residues. Germline V gene sequence: CDR1 SQVTM, CDR2 ANQGSEA. The CDR3 region has the DNA TGCAGCGGGTGGGACACGGCGGAATATGGCTACACCTTC. It is translated as CSGWDTAEYGYTF.

The sample holds many counts of this clonotype. The chain is built from TRBV12-3 or TRBV12-4 and TRBJ1-2; no clear D gene. Trimming stripped 3 bases from V and 8 bases from J, with 13 bases between. The CDR3 runs to 13 residues. The DNA of the CDR3 is TGTGCCAGCAGTTTTCACTCAATTGAGGGCTACACCTTC. It codes for CASSFHSIEGYTF.

Ten or more counts support this clonotype. This CDR3 reads CASRATGIGHTEAFF. The DNA for the CDR3 is TGTGCCAGCAGGGCCACAGGGATCGGGCACACTGAAGCTTTCTTT. The genes are TRBV12-3 or TRBV12-4 and TRBJ1-1; tentatively, D is TRBD1 (6 bases). Trimming shortened V by 6 bases and J by 3 bases, and 17 bases separated the two germline ends. The CDR3 is 15 residues long.

This clonotype was recorded many times. This chain links TRBV19 with TRBJ1-1, with D unclear. Germline values: CDR1 LNHDA, CDR2 SQIVND (reference sequence). CDR3 size: 13 residues. V was clipped by 5 bases and J by 4 bases, with 11 bases between them. This CDR3 reads CASSAAAPTEAFF. CDR3 DNA: TGTGCCAGTAGTGCGGCAGCCCCCACTGAAGCTTTCTTT.

At least ten counts were recorded for this clonotype. The gene calls are TRBV5-1 and TRBJ1-1; no definite D call. V lost 4 bases and J 1 base, leaving 11 bases between the germline ends. Germline V gene lookup returns CDR1 SGHRS and CDR2 YFSETQ. The CDR3 spans 14 residues. CDR3 residues: CASSPRIGNTEAFF. Written as DNA, the CDR3 is TGCGCCAGCAGCCCACGCATTGGGAACACTGAAGCTTTCTTT.